This TCR beta chain was recorded in a study of Tregs in tolerant kidney transplant recipients. V gave up 0 bases and J gave up 6 bases; unmatched junction bases: 13. CDR1 and CDR2 (germline): LGHNA, YSLEER. The length of the CDR3 is 19 residues. This table comes from immunoSEQ multiplex PCR, and its TCRdb copy is limited to in-frame clones, with some not included. This table has about 69,000 clones, 70% to 90% appearing once. V and J are TRBV4-3 and TRBJ2-7; 14 nucleotides agree with TRBD2. This clonotype was sampled from a human donor who received a combined kidney and bone marrow transplant. The input for sequencing was CD4+ T cells from blood, taken before the transplant. CDR3 coding DNA: TGCGCCAGCAGCCAAGAGAGTTCCGGGACTAGCGGGAGAAAGAGCGAGCAGTACTTC. Translating gives CASSQESSGTSGRKSEQYF.